This T cell receptor beta chain was identified in a study of blood T cell repertoires in COVID-19. The CDR3 runs to 16 residues. Germline V gene sequence: CDR1 LNHDA, CDR2 SQIVND (reference sequence). V was pared by 5 bases and J by 4 bases, with 11 bases of the junction left unmatched. Using immunoSEQ multiplex PCR, the repertoire was profiled, and TCRdb retains in-frame clones only, with some absent. The table includes roughly 320,000 clones, around nine tenths detected once. Recruits, aged about 18 to 100 years, lived in 20 to 30 US areas. People in the exposed group encountered a COVID-19 case within 2 weeks before entering the study.

The rearrangement links TRBV19 to TRBJ1-1; 9 bases map to TRBD1. Material for sequencing was PBMCs or T cells enriched from blood (not recorded which). This receptor was obtained from a woman aged 25 to 39 who had been exposed to COVID-19. CDR3 sequence reads: CASSAFPDRGGTEAFF. The CDR3, as DNA: TGTGCCAGTAGTGCCTTTCCAGACAGGGGGGGCACTGAAGCTTTCTTT. The full variable domain, its missing parts supplied by reference TRBV19 and TRBJ1-1, is DGGITQSPKYLFRKEGQNVTLSCEQNLNHDAMYWYRQDPGQGLRLIYYSQIVNDFQKGDIAEGYSVSREKKESFPLTVTSAQKNPTAFYLCASSAFPDRGGTEAFFGQGTRLTVV.